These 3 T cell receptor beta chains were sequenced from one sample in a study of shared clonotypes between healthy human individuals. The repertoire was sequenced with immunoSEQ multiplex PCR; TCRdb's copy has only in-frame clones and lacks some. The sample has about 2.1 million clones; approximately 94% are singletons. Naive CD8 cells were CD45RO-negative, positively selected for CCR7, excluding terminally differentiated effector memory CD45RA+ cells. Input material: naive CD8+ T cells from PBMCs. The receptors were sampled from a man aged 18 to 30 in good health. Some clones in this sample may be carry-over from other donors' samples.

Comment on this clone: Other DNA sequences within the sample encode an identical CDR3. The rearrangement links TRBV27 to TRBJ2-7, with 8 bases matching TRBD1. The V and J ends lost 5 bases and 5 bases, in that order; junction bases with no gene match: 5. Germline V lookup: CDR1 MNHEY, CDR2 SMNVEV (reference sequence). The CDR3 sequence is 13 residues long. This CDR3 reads CASSLRGPHEQYF. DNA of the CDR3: TGTGCCAGCAGTCTCAGGGGGCCCCACGAGCAGTACTTC.

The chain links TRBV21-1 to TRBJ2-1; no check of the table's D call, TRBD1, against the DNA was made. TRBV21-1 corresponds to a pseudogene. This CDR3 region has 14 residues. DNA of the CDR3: TGTGCCAGCAGCGCCTCGGACAGGGGCCTTGGAAAGTTCTTC. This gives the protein CASSASDRGLGKFF.

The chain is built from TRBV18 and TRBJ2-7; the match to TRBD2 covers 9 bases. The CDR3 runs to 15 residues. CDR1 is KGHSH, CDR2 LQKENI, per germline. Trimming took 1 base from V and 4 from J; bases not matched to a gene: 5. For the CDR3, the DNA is TGTGCCAGCTCACCACTCGGGACTAGCCGGTACGAGCAGTACTTC. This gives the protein CASSPLGTSRYEQYF.